The clone carrying this T cell receptor beta chain showed up many times. The data are from a study of read filtering for tumor transcriptome and immune sequencing. The library was built from about 400 ng RNA with molecular barcoded adaptors for alpha/delta and beta/gamma chains. TCRdb analysed the reads with MiXCR anew, one entry per CDR3 protein. The profile shows roughly 69,000 distinct CDR3 sequences, roughly 13% of them singletons. This CDR3 has 14 residues. V lost 4 bases and J 4 bases, leaving 13 bases between the germline ends. Germline V lookup: CDR1 SGHTA, CDR2 FQGNSA. Every patient had bone marrow sampled while the disease was active.

The sequencing sample was made of a population of CD138-negative cells sorted from bone marrow. The chain links TRBV7-2 to TRBJ1-1; D call uncertain. This clonotype was obtained from a donor at least 40 years old with multiple myeloma. The CDR3 DNA follows: TGTGCCAGCAGCTGGAACCCGGGCGGCACTGAAGCTTTCTTT. Translating gives CASSWNPGGTEAFF.